The sequence of this T cell receptor beta chain was determined in a study of cytomegalovirus exposure and HLA in healthy donors. Study-level information: Early released data had about 85 million unique TCRs, all coming from HLA-typed donors.

The study ran its PCR with 60 Vbeta and 13 Jbeta primers. Profiled with immunoSEQ multiplex PCR; TCRdb holds only in-frame clones, not every one. The data contain 150,000 to 200,000 clones, about 75% of them seen just once; the ten biggest clones take up about 4.3%. Comments on this clone: Its target is not known.

Samples came from healthy bone marrow donors. General study results and limits: Later analysis suggested links between common viral pathogens and several top significant clusters. Presence/absence results assume similar sequencing depth per donor, which may not hold.

This CDR3 is built from 15 residues. Between the trimmed V and J ends, which lost 7 bases and 0 bases, there was a span of 13 bases. Germline V gene data show CDR1 as LNHDA and CDR2 as SQIVND (reference sequence). This TCR was recovered from a man aged 18 to 30 in good health and CMV-seropositive. The chain couples TRBV19 to TRBJ1-3; no definite D call. Sequenced: PBMCs. DNA for the CDR3: TGTGCCAGTACCAACCTGGAGGTCTCTGGAAACACCATATATTTT. Translation gives CASTNLEVSGNTIYF.